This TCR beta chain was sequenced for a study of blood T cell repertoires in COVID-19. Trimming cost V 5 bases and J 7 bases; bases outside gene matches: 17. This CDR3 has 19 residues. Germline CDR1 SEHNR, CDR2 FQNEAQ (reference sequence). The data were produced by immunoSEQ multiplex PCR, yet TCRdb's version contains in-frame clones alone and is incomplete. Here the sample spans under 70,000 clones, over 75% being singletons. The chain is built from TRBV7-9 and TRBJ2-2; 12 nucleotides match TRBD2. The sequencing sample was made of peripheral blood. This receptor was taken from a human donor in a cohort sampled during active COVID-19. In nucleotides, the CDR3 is TGTGCCAGCAGCGCTGGGAGGTCCGGGACTAGCGGGTCTGTCGGGGAGCTGTTTTTT. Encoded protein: CASSAGRSGTSGSVGELFF.